These T cell receptor beta chains were read from a single sample in a study of identical twins. One entry per CDR3 protein results from TCRdb running MiXCR on the 5' RACE reads. The table shows approximately 700,000 distinct CDR3 sequences, with roughly 6% occurring only once. Material: naive T cells sorted from blood. The receptors originated from a man aged 18 to 29 in good health. Both conserved end residues are part of each CDR3. Each record gives: clone size, D gene, J gene, V gene, CDR3 protein, CDR3 DNA. The D gene is left open where the match is weak. The listing skips clone size in some rows; elsewhere it reads once, few, many or a size class.

clone size: many; D gene: .; J gene: TRBJ2-1; V gene: TRBV5-1; CDR3 protein: CASRKDNPFYNEQFF; CDR3 DNA: TGCGCCAGCAGGAAGGACAACCCGTTTTACAATGAGCAGTTCTTC
clone size: .; D gene: TRBD2; J gene: TRBJ2-1; V gene: TRBV9; CDR3 protein: CASSVGLAVSYNEQFF; CDR3 DNA: TGTGCCAGCAGCGTGGGACTAGCGGTCTCCTACAATGAGCAGTTCTTC
clone size: many; D gene: TRBD1; J gene: TRBJ1-1; V gene: TRBV29-1; CDR3 protein: CSVAGRQGATEAFF; CDR3 DNA: TGCAGCGTTGCGGGGCGGCAGGGGGCCACTGAAGCTTTCTTT
clone size: .; D gene: .; J gene: TRBJ2-4; V gene: TRBV6-1; CDR3 protein: CASRDTGGPKNIQYF; CDR3 DNA: TGTGCCAGCAGAGACACGGGTGGGCCCAAAAACATTCAGTACTTC
clone size: many; D gene: .; J gene: TRBJ2-1; V gene: TRBV12-3/TRBV12-4; CDR3 protein: CASSLVPYNEQFF; CDR3 DNA: TGTGCCAGCAGTTTAGTACCTTACAATGAGCAGTTCTTC
clone size: many; D gene: .; J gene: TRBJ1-1; V gene: TRBV29-1; CDR3 protein: CSVEVTSNTEAFF; CDR3 DNA: TGCAGCGTTGAGGTGACCTCGAACACTGAAGCTTTCTTT
clone size: .; D gene: .; J gene: TRBJ2-1; V gene: TRBV14; CDR3 protein: CASSQGETLTPTRYNKQFF; CDR3 DNA: TGTGCCAGCAGCCAAGGCGAGACCCTAACTCCGACCCGGTACAATAAGCAGTTCTTC
clone size: .; D gene: TRBD1; J gene: TRBJ2-7; V gene: TRBV6-1; CDR3 protein: CASTLGTGIYEQYF; CDR3 DNA: TGTGCCAGCACCCTCGGGACAGGGATCTACGAGCAGTACTTC
clone size: many; D gene: .; J gene: TRBJ1-4; V gene: TRBV20-1; CDR3 protein: CSARTVATNEKLFF; CDR3 DNA: TGCAGTGCTCGGACGGTTGCAACTAATGAAAAACTGTTTTTT
clone size: many; D gene: .; J gene: TRBJ1-5; V gene: TRBV5-1; CDR3 protein: CASSLSGQGGTQPQHF; CDR3 DNA: TGCGCCAGCAGCTTATCGGGGCAGGGTGGGACTCAGCCCCAGCATTTT
clone size: few; D gene: TRBD2; J gene: TRBJ2-2; V gene: TRBV12-5; CDR3 protein: CASGLVLAGGKDRELFF; CDR3 DNA: TGTGCTAGTGGTTTGGTCCTAGCGGGAGGCAAAGACAGGGAGCTGTTTTTT
clone size: .; D gene: TRBD1; J gene: TRBJ2-5; V gene: TRBV6-1; CDR3 protein: CASRETDRYQETQYF; CDR3 DNA: TGTGCCAGCAGAGAAACGGACAGGTACCAAGAGACCCAGTACTTC
clone size: many; D gene: TRBD1; J gene: TRBJ2-7; V gene: TRBV4-3; CDR3 protein: CASSQEQGAYEQYF; CDR3 DNA: TGCGCCAGCAGCCAAGAACAGGGGGCCTACGAGCAGTACTTC
clone size: few; D gene: .; J gene: TRBJ2-6; V gene: TRBV9; CDR3 protein: CASSPHAGANVLTF; CDR3 DNA: TGTGCCAGCAGCCCCCATGCTGGGGCCAACGTCCTGACTTTC
clone size: many; D gene: .; J gene: TRBJ1-1; V gene: TRBV12-3/TRBV12-4; CDR3 protein: CASQPEGGVNTEAFF; CDR3 DNA: TGTGCCAGCCAGCCTGAAGGCGGAGTGAACACTGAAGCTTTCTTT
clone size: many; D gene: .; J gene: TRBJ2-1; V gene: TRBV2; CDR3 protein: CASSDNRFGGSYNEQFF; CDR3 DNA: TGTGCCAGCAGTGATAATCGGTTCGGGGGCTCCTACAATGAGCAGTTCTTC
clone size: .; D gene: .; J gene: TRBJ2-2; V gene: TRBV5-1; CDR3 protein: CASRTGFNTGELFF; CDR3 DNA: TGCGCCAGCAGAACGGGATTCAACACCGGGGAGCTGTTTTTT
clone size: many; D gene: .; J gene: TRBJ1-5; V gene: TRBV2; CDR3 protein: CASSAGADYQPQHF; CDR3 DNA: TGTGCCAGCAGTGCCGGGGCAGATTATCAGCCCCAGCATTTT
clone size: once; D gene: TRBD1; J gene: TRBJ1-4; V gene: TRBV10-3; CDR3 protein: CAISPSQGALGEKLFF; CDR3 DNA: TGTGCCATCAGCCCCTCACAGGGGGCGCTTGGGGAAAAACTGTTTTTT
clone size: few; D gene: .; J gene: TRBJ2-5; V gene: TRBV12-3/TRBV12-4; CDR3 protein: CASSLGLFSETQYF; CDR3 DNA: TGTGCCAGCAGTTTAGGGCTCTTTTCAGAGACCCAGTACTTC
clone size: few; D gene: .; J gene: TRBJ2-1; V gene: TRBV15; CDR3 protein: CATSRDLRSHHEQFF; CDR3 DNA: TGTGCCACCAGCAGAGATTTACGGTCACACCATGAGCAGTTCTTC
clone size: few; D gene: .; J gene: TRBJ2-5; V gene: TRBV2; CDR3 protein: CASSRGYLETQYF; CDR3 DNA: TGTGCCAGCAGCAGGGGATATCTGGAGACCCAGTACTTC
clone size: many; D gene: .; J gene: TRBJ2-2; V gene: TRBV29-1; CDR3 protein: CSVDRGNAGELFF; CDR3 DNA: TGCAGCGTTGACCGGGGAAACGCCGGGGAGCTGTTTTTT
clone size: few; D gene: .; J gene: TRBJ2-7; V gene: TRBV3-1; CDR3 protein: CASSQALSGTFYEQYF; CDR3 DNA: TGTGCCAGCAGCCAAGCCCTATCCGGGACTTTCTACGAGCAGTACTTC
clone size: few; D gene: TRBD1; J gene: TRBJ1-1; V gene: TRBV29-1; CDR3 protein: CSVEVGGRLNTEAFF; CDR3 DNA: TGCAGCGTTGAAGTAGGGGGCAGATTGAACACTGAAGCTTTCTTT
clone size: many; D gene: TRBD2; J gene: TRBJ2-1; V gene: TRBV4-1; CDR3 protein: CASSQARGRAHEQFF; CDR3 DNA: TGCGCCAGCAGCCAAGCTCGCGGGAGGGCCCATGAGCAGTTCTTC
clone size: many; D gene: .; J gene: TRBJ1-1; V gene: TRBV29-1; CDR3 protein: CSAAVENTEAFF; CDR3 DNA: TGCAGCGCCGCGGTAGAGAACACTGAAGCTTTCTTT
clone size: .; D gene: TRBD2; J gene: TRBJ2-1; V gene: TRBV7-9; CDR3 protein: CATRGLGAYNEQFF; CDR3 DNA: TGTGCCACCAGGGGACTAGGCGCCTACAATGAGCAGTTCTTC
clone size: .; D gene: .; J gene: TRBJ1-2; V gene: TRBV6-1; CDR3 protein: CASSEAASAGPYGYTF; CDR3 DNA: TGTGCCAGCAGTGAAGCGGCCTCTGCAGGCCCGTATGGCTACACCTTC
clone size: few; D gene: TRBD2; J gene: TRBJ2-1; V gene: TRBV29-1; CDR3 protein: CSGSKTSGYNEQFF; CDR3 DNA: TGCAGCGGATCCAAGACTAGCGGATACAATGAGCAGTTCTTC
clone size: few; D gene: .; J gene: TRBJ1-1; V gene: TRBV9; CDR3 protein: CASSPQDGGAFF; CDR3 DNA: TGTGCCAGCAGCCCCCAGGACGGTGGTGCTTTCTTT
clone size: few; D gene: .; J gene: TRBJ2-3; V gene: TRBV11-2; CDR3 protein: CASSPIRGPSPDTQYF; CDR3 DNA: TGTGCCAGCAGTCCCATACGGGGTCCGAGTCCAGATACGCAGTATTTT
clone size: many; D gene: TRBD1; J gene: TRBJ2-7; V gene: TRBV6-1; CDR3 protein: CASRDRATYEQYF; CDR3 DNA: TGTGCCAGTCGGGACAGGGCGACGTACGAGCAGTACTTC
clone size: few; D gene: TRBD2; J gene: TRBJ2-7; V gene: TRBV18; CDR3 protein: CASSPAAREPLEQYF; CDR3 DNA: TGTGCCAGCTCACCGGCGGCGCGGGAGCCCCTCGAGCAGTACTTC
clone size: few; D gene: .; J gene: TRBJ2-7; V gene: TRBV20-1; CDR3 protein: CSASLGGSVYEQYF; CDR3 DNA: TGCAGTGCTAGCTTGGGGGGATCGGTCTACGAGCAGTACTTC
clone size: many; D gene: TRBD1; J gene: TRBJ2-1; V gene: TRBV9; CDR3 protein: CASSEGTGSFNEQFF; CDR3 DNA: TGTGCCAGCAGCGAGGGGACAGGCTCCTTCAATGAGCAGTTCTTC
clone size: many; D gene: TRBD1; J gene: TRBJ1-2; V gene: TRBV6-5; CDR3 protein: CASRTGNNGYTF; CDR3 DNA: TGTGCCAGCAGGACAGGGAACAATGGCTACACCTTC
clone size: many; D gene: TRBD2; J gene: TRBJ2-1; V gene: TRBV29-1; CDR3 protein: CSVRASGALAYNEQFF; CDR3 DNA: TGCAGCGTTCGGGCTAGCGGGGCATTAGCCTACAATGAGCAGTTCTTC
clone size: few; D gene: .; J gene: TRBJ2-3; V gene: TRBV12-3/TRBV12-4; CDR3 protein: CASSFGPTRTDTQYF; CDR3 DNA: TGTGCCAGCAGTTTTGGACCCACCCGCACAGATACGCAGTATTTT
clone size: once; D gene: .; J gene: TRBJ2-7; V gene: TRBV2; CDR3 protein: CASRLRWGEQYF; CDR3 DNA: TGTGCCAGCAGGCTCAGGTGGGGCGAGCAGTACTTC
clone size: once; D gene: .; J gene: TRBJ2-7; V gene: TRBV5-6; CDR3 protein: CASSPGTRVGNEQYF; CDR3 DNA: TGTGCCAGCAGCCCAGGGACAAGGGTCGGCAACGAGCAGTACTTC
clone size: many; D gene: .; J gene: TRBJ2-3; V gene: TRBV5-1; CDR3 protein: CASSLGQTTDTQYF; CDR3 DNA: TGCGCCAGCAGCCTAGGACAGACCACAGATACGCAGTATTTT
clone size: .; D gene: .; J gene: TRBJ2-1; V gene: TRBV7-2; CDR3 protein: CASSLQSGGKMNEQFF; CDR3 DNA: TGTGCCAGCAGCTTACAGTCCGGCGGGAAGATGAATGAGCAGTTCTTC
clone size: many; D gene: TRBD2; J gene: TRBJ2-7; V gene: TRBV20-1; CDR3 protein: CSASIFGLAGSYEQYF; CDR3 DNA: TGCAGTGCTAGCATTTTCGGGCTAGCGGGTTCCTACGAGCAGTACTTC
clone size: .; D gene: .; J gene: TRBJ2-7; V gene: TRBV12-3/TRBV12-4; CDR3 protein: CASSFRSGPYEQYF; CDR3 DNA: TGTGCCAGCAGTTTCCGCTCTGGTCCCTACGAGCAGTACTTC
clone size: many; D gene: TRBD2; J gene: TRBJ2-1; V gene: TRBV20-1; CDR3 protein: CSARDPGEGYNEQFF; CDR3 DNA: TGCAGTGCTAGAGATCCGGGGGAGGGGTACAATGAGCAGTTCTTC